The clone carrying this T cell receptor beta chain has only a few counts. Its matching antigen is unknown. The record originates from a study of T-cell reconstitution after alpha-beta-depleted transplantation in children. Study-level results: Surviving recipient T cells and thymic progenitors underlay high day-60 TCRbeta diversity in some patients.

Unique molecular identifiers were incorporated into the prepared TCRbeta library. TCRdb redid the calling of the PCR reads with MiXCR, one entry per CDR3 protein. The sample yields about 980,000 distinct CDR3 sequences, about 26% seen once. Germline V gene data show CDR1 as LGHDT and CDR2 as YNNKEL (reference sequence). Trimming stripped 1 base from V and 6 bases from J, with 7 bases between. This CDR3 has 13 residues. V usage is TRBV3-1 and J usage is TRBJ2-1; D call uncertain. The sequence came from a boy under two years old who had a stem cell transplant for SCID, so the T cells may come from the graft donor. Material: PBMCs, mostly from graft donor cells, obtained 360 days after TCRalphabeta/CD19-depleted stem cell transplant. CDR3 DNA: TGTGCCAGCAGCCAAGGAACCTTCAATGAGCAGTTCTTC. This codes for CASSQGTFNEQFF.